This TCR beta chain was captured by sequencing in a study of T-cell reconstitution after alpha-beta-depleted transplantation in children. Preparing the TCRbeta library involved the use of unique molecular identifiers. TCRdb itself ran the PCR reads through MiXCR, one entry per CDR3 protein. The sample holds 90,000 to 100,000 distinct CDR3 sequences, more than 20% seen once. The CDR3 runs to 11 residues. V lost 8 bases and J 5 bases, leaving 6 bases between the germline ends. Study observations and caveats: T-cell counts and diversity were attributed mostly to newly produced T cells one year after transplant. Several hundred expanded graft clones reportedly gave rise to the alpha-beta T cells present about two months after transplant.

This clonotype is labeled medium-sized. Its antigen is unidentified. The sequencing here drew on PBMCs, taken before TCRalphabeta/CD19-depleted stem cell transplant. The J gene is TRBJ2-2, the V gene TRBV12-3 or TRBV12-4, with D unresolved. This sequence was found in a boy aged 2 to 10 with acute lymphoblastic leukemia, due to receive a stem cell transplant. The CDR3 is CASFDTGELFF. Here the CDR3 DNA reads TGTGCCAGCTTCGATACCGGGGAGCTGTTTTTT.